The rows below give T cell receptor beta chains drawn from one sample of a study of T cells in Graves' hyperthyroidism and ophthalmopathy. TCRdb called the multiplex PCR reads again in MiXCR, with one record for every CDR3 protein. Of 350,000 to 400,000 distinct CDR3 sequences listed, roughly 14% are singletons. The sequenced material came from blood. Receptors were obtained from a woman aged 55-69 years with Graves' hyperthyroidism. The CDR3 runs from the conserved cysteine through the conserved F or W. The D gene is left open where the match is weak. Part of the rows lack a size; the others show once, few, many or a class for expanded clones.

j_call	v_call	d_call	clone_size	cdr3_nt	cdr3_aa
TRBJ1-2	TRBV19	.	many	TGTGCCAGTAGTCGCAGCCGGGACTATGGCTACACCTTC	CASSRSRDYGYTF
TRBJ2-3	TRBV6-5	.	many	TGTGCCAGCAGTTACAATGGTGAAACCCCAGATACGCAGTATTTT	CASSYNGETPDTQYF
TRBJ2-7	TRBV24-1	.	few	TGTGCCACCAGTGATCTTTTTTCCTACGAGCAGTACTTC	CATSDLFSYEQYF
TRBJ2-1	TRBV20-1	.	many	TGCAGTGCTAGAGTGGCGGGAAGGAATGAGCAGTTCTTC	CSARVAGRNEQFF
TRBJ2-1	TRBV9	TRBD2	.	TGTGCCAGCAGCGTAGCTTCGGTTGGGGGTCCTAGCGGGCCCCTAAATGAGCAGTTCTTC	CASSVASVGGPSGPLNEQFF
TRBJ2-5	TRBV3-1	.	many	TGTGCCAGCAGCCAAGGGACAGCCAGCTTCTTGAACTTC	CASSQGTASFLNF
TRBJ1-1	TRBV7-8	.	many	TGTGCCAGCAGCTTTCAGGGGAATGCTGAAGCTTTCTTT	CASSFQGNAEAFF
TRBJ1-5	TRBV12-5	.	many	TGTGCTAGTGGTTTGGGGACGGGAAGCAATCAGCCCCAGCATTTT	CASGLGTGSNQPQHF
TRBJ2-7	TRBV15	.	few	TGTGCCACCAGCAGAGAGAGGGGTTCGTGGGGGGAGGACTCCTACGAGCAGTACTTC	CATSRERGSWGEDSYEQYF
TRBJ2-2	TRBV7-9	.	many	TGTGCCAGCAGCTCCGGACTGTTGGAGCTGTTTTTT	CASSSGLLELFF